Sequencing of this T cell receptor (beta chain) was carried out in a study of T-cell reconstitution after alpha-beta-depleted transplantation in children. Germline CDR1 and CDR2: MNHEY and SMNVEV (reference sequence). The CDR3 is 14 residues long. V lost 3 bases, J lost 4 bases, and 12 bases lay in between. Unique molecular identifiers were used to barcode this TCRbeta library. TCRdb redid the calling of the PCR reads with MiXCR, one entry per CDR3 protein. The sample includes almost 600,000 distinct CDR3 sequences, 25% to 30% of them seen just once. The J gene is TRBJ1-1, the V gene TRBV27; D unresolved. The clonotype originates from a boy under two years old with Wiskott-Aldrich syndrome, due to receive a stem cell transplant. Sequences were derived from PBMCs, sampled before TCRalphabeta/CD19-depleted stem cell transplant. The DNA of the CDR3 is TGTGCCAGCAGTTTGAATAAGCGGGGCACTGAAGCTTTCTTT. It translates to CASSLNKRGTEAFF.